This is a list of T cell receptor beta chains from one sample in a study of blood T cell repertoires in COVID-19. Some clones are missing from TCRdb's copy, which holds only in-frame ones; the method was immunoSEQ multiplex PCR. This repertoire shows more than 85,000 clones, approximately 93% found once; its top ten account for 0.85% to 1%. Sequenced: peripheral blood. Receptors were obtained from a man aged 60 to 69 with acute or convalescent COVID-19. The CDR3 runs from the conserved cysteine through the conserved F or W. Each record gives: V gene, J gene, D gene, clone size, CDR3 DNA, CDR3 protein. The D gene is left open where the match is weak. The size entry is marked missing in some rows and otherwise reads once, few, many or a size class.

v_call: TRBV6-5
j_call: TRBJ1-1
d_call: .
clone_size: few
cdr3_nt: TGTGCCAGCAGGGACAGTCCCACTGAAGCTTTCTTT
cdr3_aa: CASRDSPTEAFF

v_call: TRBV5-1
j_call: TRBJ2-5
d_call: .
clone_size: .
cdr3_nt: TGCGCCAGCAGCTTGGATCTCGGGGAGACCCAGTACTTC
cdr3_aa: CASSLDLGETQYF

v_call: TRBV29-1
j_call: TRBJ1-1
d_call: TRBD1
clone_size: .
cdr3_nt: TGCAGCGTCGCGGACAGGGGTCGAGCTTTCTTT
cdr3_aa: CSVADRGRAFF

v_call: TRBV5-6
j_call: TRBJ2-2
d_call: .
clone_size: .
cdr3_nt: TGTGCCAGCAGCTTGTTTGAACAGAACACCGGGGAGCTGTTTTTT
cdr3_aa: CASSLFEQNTGELFF

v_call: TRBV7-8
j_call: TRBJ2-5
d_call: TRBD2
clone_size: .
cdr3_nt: TGTGCCAGCAGCCCTCGACTAGCGGGAGGGGAGACCCAGTACTTC
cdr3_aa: CASSPRLAGGETQYF

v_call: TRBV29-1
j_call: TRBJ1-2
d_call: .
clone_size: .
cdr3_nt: TGCAGCGTTGAAGAGGCAGGGGCGGGCACCTTC
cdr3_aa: CSVEEAGAGTF

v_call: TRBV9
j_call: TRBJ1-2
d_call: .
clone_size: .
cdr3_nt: TGTGCCAGCAGCGTAGGGGTAGGGGCAAACTATGGCTACACCTTC
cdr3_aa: CASSVGVGANYGYTF

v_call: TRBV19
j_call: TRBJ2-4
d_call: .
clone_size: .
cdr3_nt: TGTGCCAGCGGAAAACGGCAGGGATCCTCGCTAGCCAAAAACATTCAGTACTTC
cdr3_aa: CASGKRQGSSLAKNIQYF

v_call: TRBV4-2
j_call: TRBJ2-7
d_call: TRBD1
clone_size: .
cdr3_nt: TGTGCCAGCAGCCGACAGGGTATCGTCCGGGAGCAGTACTTC
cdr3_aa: CASSRQGIVREQYF

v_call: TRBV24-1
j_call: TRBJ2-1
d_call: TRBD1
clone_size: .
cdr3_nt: TGTGCCACCAGTGATTACGGGACAGGGGTCAATGAGCAGTTCTTC
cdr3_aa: CATSDYGTGVNEQFF

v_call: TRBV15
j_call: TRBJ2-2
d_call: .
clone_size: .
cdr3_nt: TGTGCCACCAGCAGAGATCCGGGTTTAGCCGGGGAGCTGTTTTTT
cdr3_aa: CATSRDPGLAGELFF

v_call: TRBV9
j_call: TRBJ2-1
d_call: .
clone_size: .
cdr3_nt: TGTGCCAGCAGTCTACAGGGAAACTACAATGAGCAGTTCTTC
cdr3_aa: CASSLQGNYNEQFF

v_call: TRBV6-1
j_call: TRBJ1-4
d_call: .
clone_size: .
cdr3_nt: TGTGCCAGCAGTGAAAGGGGAATTGGTCGAAAACTGTTTTTT
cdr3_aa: CASSERGIGRKLFF

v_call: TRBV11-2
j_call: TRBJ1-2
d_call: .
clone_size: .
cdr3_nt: TGTGCCAGCAGCTTAGGGGCAGGTTCTAACTATGGCTACACCTTC
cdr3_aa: CASSLGAGSNYGYTF

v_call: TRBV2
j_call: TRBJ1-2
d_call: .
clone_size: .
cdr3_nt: TGTGCCAGCAGGGACCTGAGACAGGCCCCCGGAGCTTTC
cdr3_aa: CASRDLRQAPGAF

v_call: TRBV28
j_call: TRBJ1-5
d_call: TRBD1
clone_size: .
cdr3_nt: TGTGCCAGCAGTCCCATGACAGGGGACGTTTATAGCAATCAGCCCCAGCATTTT
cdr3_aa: CASSPMTGDVYSNQPQHF

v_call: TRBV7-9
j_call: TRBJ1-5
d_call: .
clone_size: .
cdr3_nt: TGTGCCAGCAGCCTGGAGGGACGGGCACAGCCCCAGCATTTT
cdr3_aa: CASSLEGRAQPQHF

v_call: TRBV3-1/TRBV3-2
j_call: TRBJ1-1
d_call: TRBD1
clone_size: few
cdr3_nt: TGTGCCAGCAGCCGCGGGACAGGGCGCACTGAAGCTTTCTTT
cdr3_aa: CASSRGTGRTEAFF

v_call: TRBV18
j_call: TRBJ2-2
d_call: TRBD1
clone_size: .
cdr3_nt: TGTGCCAGCTCATCGGGACAGTTGAACACCGGGGAGCTGTTTTTT
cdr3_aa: CASSSGQLNTGELFF

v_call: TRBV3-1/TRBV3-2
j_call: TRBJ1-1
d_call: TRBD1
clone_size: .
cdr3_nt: TGTGCCAGCAGCCAAGCACCTCAGGGGGGGAACACTGAAGCTTTCTTT
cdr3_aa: CASSQAPQGGNTEAFF

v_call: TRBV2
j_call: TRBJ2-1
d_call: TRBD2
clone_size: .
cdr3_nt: TGTGCCAGCAGCGGGACTAGAGGCTACAATGAGCAGTTCTTC
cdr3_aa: CASSGTRGYNEQFF

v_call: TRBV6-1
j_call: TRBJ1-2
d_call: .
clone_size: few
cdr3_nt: TGTGCCAGCAGTGAAGGAGGCTACAGGGATGGCTACACCTTC
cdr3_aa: CASSEGGYRDGYTF

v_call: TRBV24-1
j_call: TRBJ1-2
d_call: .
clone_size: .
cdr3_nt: TGTGCCACCAGTCGCGGCTATGGCTACACCTTC
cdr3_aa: CATSRGYGYTF

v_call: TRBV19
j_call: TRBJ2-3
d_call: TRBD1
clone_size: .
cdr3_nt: TGTGCCAGTAGTACCCGACAGGGTACAGATACGCAGTATTTT
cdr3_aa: CASSTRQGTDTQYF

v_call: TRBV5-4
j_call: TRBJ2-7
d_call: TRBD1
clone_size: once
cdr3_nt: TGTGCCAGCAGCGGGGACAGTGGGCCTTACGAGCAGTACTTC
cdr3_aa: CASSGDSGPYEQYF

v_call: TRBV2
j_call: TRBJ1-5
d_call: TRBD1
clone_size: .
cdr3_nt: TGTGCCAGCAGCGAAACAGGGGTGCTTCAGCCCCAGCATTTT
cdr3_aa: CASSETGVLQPQHF

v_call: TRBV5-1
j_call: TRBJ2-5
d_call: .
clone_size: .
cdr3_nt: TGCGCCAGCAGCTTGGGAACGGTGTCCTGGTGGGAGACCCAGTACTTC
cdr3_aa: CASSLGTVSWWETQYF

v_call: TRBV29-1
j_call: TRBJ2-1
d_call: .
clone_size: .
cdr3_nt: TGCAGCGTTGTGAGTACGGACTACTCCTACAATGAGCAGTTCTTC
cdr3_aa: CSVVSTDYSYNEQFF

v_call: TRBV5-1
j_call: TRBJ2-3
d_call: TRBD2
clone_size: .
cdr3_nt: TGCGCCAGCAGCCCCACAACTAGCGGGGGCACAGATACGCAGTATTTT
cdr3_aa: CASSPTTSGGTDTQYF